Listed below are T cell receptor beta chains from one sample, sequenced in a study of shared clonotypes between healthy human individuals. Sequenced by immunoSEQ multiplex PCR; TCRdb stores in-frame clones only, minus some. The top ten hold 1% to 1.5% of the sample, which has 1.5 million to 2.5 million clones, about 94% seen once. Sequenced sample: naive CD8+ T cells sorted from blood. The receptors come from a young man in good health. CDR3s include the opening cysteine and the closing phenylalanine or tryptophan. Each record gives: J gene, clone size, D gene, V gene, CDR3 DNA, CDR3 protein. D genes are given only for firm matches. Rows may omit the clone size; those that give it use once, few, many or a size class.

j_call: TRBJ1-1
clone_size: -
d_call: TRBD1
v_call: TRBV5-1
cdr3_nt: TGCGCCAGCAGCTTAGGAGCCGGGACAGGGGGTCGCGGCACTGAAGCTTTCTTT
cdr3_aa: CASSLGAGTGGRGTEAFF

j_call: TRBJ1-5
clone_size: -
d_call: -
v_call: TRBV10-1
cdr3_nt: TGCGCCAGCAGTGAGTCAACTTTTGACAGCTTCAATCAGCCCCAGCATTTT
cdr3_aa: CASSESTFDSFNQPQHF

j_call: TRBJ1-2
clone_size: -
d_call: -
v_call: TRBV6-5
cdr3_nt: TGTGCCAGCAACCCGAGCGGGGGCTTCTATGGCTACACCTTC
cdr3_aa: CASNPSGGFYGYTF

j_call: TRBJ1-2
clone_size: -
d_call: -
v_call: TRBV6-1
cdr3_nt: TGTGCCGCCGGGGCAGCGAGCCTATGGAGCTACACCTTC
cdr3_aa: CAAGAASLWSYTF

j_call: TRBJ1-1
clone_size: -
d_call: -
v_call: TRBV28
cdr3_nt: TGTGCCAGCAGTTTTGTCCGGATGGCCGTGAACACTGAAGCTTTCTTT
cdr3_aa: CASSFVRMAVNTEAFF

j_call: TRBJ2-1
clone_size: -
d_call: TRBD2
v_call: TRBV4-3
cdr3_nt: TGCGCCAGCAGCCAGGGTCTAGCGGGAGGGCGATACAATGAGCAGTTCTTC
cdr3_aa: CASSQGLAGGRYNEQFF

j_call: TRBJ2-3
clone_size: -
d_call: -
v_call: TRBV27
cdr3_nt: TGTGCCAGCAGTTGGCGTAGCACAGATACGCAGTATTTT
cdr3_aa: CASSWRSTDTQYF

j_call: TRBJ2-7
clone_size: once
d_call: -
v_call: TRBV28
cdr3_nt: TGTGCCAGCAGTTCCGTAGGGTACGAGCAGTACTTC
cdr3_aa: CASSSVGYEQYF

j_call: TRBJ2-1
clone_size: -
d_call: TRBD2
v_call: TRBV9
cdr3_nt: TGTGCCAGCAGCGCCCTCGTTAGCGGGGGGTGGGATGAGCAGTTCTTC
cdr3_aa: CASSALVSGGWDEQFF

j_call: TRBJ2-7
clone_size: -
d_call: -
v_call: TRBV19
cdr3_nt: TGTGCCAGTAGTCCGCAAGGTACCGGCGAGCAGTACTTC
cdr3_aa: CASSPQGTGEQYF

j_call: TRBJ1-1
clone_size: -
d_call: -
v_call: TRBV4-1
cdr3_nt: TGCGCCAGCAGCCAGGGAGGGCCGGGCACTGAAGCTTTCTTT
cdr3_aa: CASSQGGPGTEAFF

j_call: TRBJ2-7
clone_size: -
d_call: -
v_call: TRBV27
cdr3_nt: TGTGCCAGCAGTTCCCGGGGGTGGCACGAGCAGTACTTC
cdr3_aa: CASSSRGWHEQYF

j_call: TRBJ1-5
clone_size: -
d_call: TRBD1
v_call: TRBV4-3
cdr3_nt: TGCGCCAGCAGCCAAGAAAGACAGGGGAATCAGCCCCAGCATTTT
cdr3_aa: CASSQERQGNQPQHF

j_call: TRBJ2-1
clone_size: -
d_call: -
v_call: TRBV27
cdr3_nt: TGTGCCAGCAGTTTATGGGCCAGACCCCATGAGCAGTTCTTC
cdr3_aa: CASSLWARPHEQFF

j_call: TRBJ2-1
clone_size: -
d_call: TRBD1
v_call: TRBV28
cdr3_nt: TGTGCCAGCACCATGACAGGGGGCGTTTTCAATGAGCAGTTCTTC
cdr3_aa: CASTMTGGVFNEQFF

j_call: TRBJ2-7
clone_size: -
d_call: -
v_call: TRBV4-3
cdr3_nt: TGCGCCAGCAGCCAAGATATGGGCTACGAGCAGTACTTC
cdr3_aa: CASSQDMGYEQYF

j_call: TRBJ2-7
clone_size: -
d_call: -
v_call: TRBV7-8
cdr3_nt: TGTGCCAGCAGCTTAGCAGGGTGGAACTACGAGCAGTACTTC
cdr3_aa: CASSLAGWNYEQYF

j_call: TRBJ2-1
clone_size: -
d_call: TRBD2
v_call: TRBV30
cdr3_nt: TGTGCCTGGAGTGTACAAACGGGAGGTTACAATGAGCAGTTCTTC
cdr3_aa: CAWSVQTGGYNEQFF

j_call: TRBJ2-4
clone_size: -
d_call: -
v_call: TRBV28
cdr3_nt: TGTGCCAGCAGTCCCCTGGACACTCTAGCCAAAAACATTCAGTACTTC
cdr3_aa: CASSPLDTLAKNIQYF

j_call: TRBJ2-4
clone_size: once
d_call: TRBD2
v_call: TRBV7-9
cdr3_nt: TGTGCCAGCAGCCCACCGGCGGGAGAAACGTTACTAGCCAAAAACATTCAGTACTTC
cdr3_aa: CASSPPAGETLLAKNIQYF

j_call: TRBJ2-1
clone_size: -
d_call: -
v_call: TRBV6-6
cdr3_nt: TGTGCCAGCAGTTACTCGGGGGAGGGGGGCAATGAGCAGTTCTTC
cdr3_aa: CASSYSGEGGNEQFF

j_call: TRBJ2-1
clone_size: -
d_call: TRBD2
v_call: TRBV4-1
cdr3_nt: TGCGCCAGCAGCCAAGCTAGCGGGGACCAGTTCTTC
cdr3_aa: CASSQASGDQFF

j_call: TRBJ2-7
clone_size: -
d_call: -
v_call: TRBV11-2
cdr3_nt: TGTGCCAGCAGCCCGCCACACTCCTACGAGCAGTACTTC
cdr3_aa: CASSPPHSYEQYF

j_call: TRBJ2-3
clone_size: -
d_call: TRBD2
v_call: TRBV4-3
cdr3_nt: TGCGCCAGCAGCCCCCACACGGGAGGGGAAGATACGCAGTATTTT
cdr3_aa: CASSPHTGGEDTQYF

j_call: TRBJ2-3
clone_size: -
d_call: -
v_call: TRBV4-2
cdr3_nt: TGTGCCAGCAGCAAGGGGGGAAGCACAGATACGCAGTATTTT
cdr3_aa: CASSKGGSTDTQYF

j_call: TRBJ1-6
clone_size: -
d_call: -
v_call: TRBV7-9
cdr3_nt: TGTGCCAGCAGCTCCCAGATAGAGTCACCCCTCCACTTT
cdr3_aa: CASSSQIESPLHF

j_call: TRBJ2-7
clone_size: -
d_call: TRBD1
v_call: TRBV6-6
cdr3_nt: TGTGCCAGCAGTTACCCGGACAGGGGAAACGAGCAGTACTTC
cdr3_aa: CASSYPDRGNEQYF

j_call: TRBJ2-5
clone_size: -
d_call: TRBD2
v_call: TRBV11-2
cdr3_nt: TGTGCCAGCAGCTTAGCAGCGGGGGTAGGGGAGACCCAGTACTTC
cdr3_aa: CASSLAAGVGETQYF

j_call: TRBJ1-2
clone_size: -
d_call: -
v_call: TRBV9
cdr3_nt: TGTGCCAGCAGCGTCCTTAAGGCAGACTATGGCTACACCTTC
cdr3_aa: CASSVLKADYGYTF

j_call: TRBJ2-1
clone_size: -
d_call: TRBD1
v_call: TRBV2
cdr3_nt: TGTGCCAGCAGCCTTCCGGACAGGGCCTATGAGCAGTTCTTC
cdr3_aa: CASSLPDRAYEQFF

j_call: TRBJ2-7
clone_size: -
d_call: -
v_call: TRBV4-1
cdr3_nt: TGCGCCAGCAGCCAAGATCCTAGCGAGCAGTACTTC
cdr3_aa: CASSQDPSEQYF

j_call: TRBJ1-2
clone_size: -
d_call: -
v_call: TRBV6-6
cdr3_nt: TGTGCCAGCAGTTACTCGCGGGTTATGGACTATGGCTACACCTTC
cdr3_aa: CASSYSRVMDYGYTF

j_call: TRBJ2-7
clone_size: -
d_call: -
v_call: TRBV27
cdr3_nt: TGTGCCAGCAGTGTTGGGACAAGCTACGAGCAGTACTTC
cdr3_aa: CASSVGTSYEQYF

j_call: TRBJ2-5
clone_size: -
d_call: -
v_call: TRBV4-3
cdr3_nt: TGCGCCAGCAGCCAAGATTTTGCGGGCTTAGCCCAAGAGACCCAGTACTTC
cdr3_aa: CASSQDFAGLAQETQYF

j_call: TRBJ2-3
clone_size: -
d_call: -
v_call: TRBV6-5
cdr3_nt: TGTGCCAGCAGTTACACACACACAGATACGCAGTATTTT
cdr3_aa: CASSYTHTDTQYF

j_call: TRBJ1-1
clone_size: -
d_call: TRBD1
v_call: TRBV6-4
cdr3_nt: TGTGCCAGCAGTAAAGTCGGGACAGGGGACACTGAAGCTTTCTTT
cdr3_aa: CASSKVGTGDTEAFF

j_call: TRBJ2-3
clone_size: -
d_call: TRBD2
v_call: TRBV2
cdr3_nt: TGTGCCAGCAGTGAGCCCTTTAGCGGGGGGCAAACAGATACGCAGTATTTT
cdr3_aa: CASSEPFSGGQTDTQYF

j_call: TRBJ1-3
clone_size: -
d_call: -
v_call: TRBV28
cdr3_nt: TGTGCCAGCAGTTTTCAGGGAAACACCATATATTTT
cdr3_aa: CASSFQGNTIYF

j_call: TRBJ2-5
clone_size: once
d_call: TRBD2
v_call: TRBV4-1
cdr3_nt: TGCGCCAGCAGCCAAGGGGTAGCGGGAGGTGGAGAGACCCAGTACTTC
cdr3_aa: CASSQGVAGGGETQYF

j_call: TRBJ2-7
clone_size: -
d_call: -
v_call: TRBV5-1
cdr3_nt: TGCGCCAGCAGCTTGACGAGGTTCTACGAGCAGTACTTC
cdr3_aa: CASSLTRFYEQYF

j_call: TRBJ2-5
clone_size: -
d_call: TRBD1
v_call: TRBV18
cdr3_nt: TGTGCCAGCTCACCACTTCCTGGACAGGGCGTGGAGACCCAGTACTTC
cdr3_aa: CASSPLPGQGVETQYF

j_call: TRBJ2-7
clone_size: -
d_call: -
v_call: TRBV28
cdr3_nt: TGTGCCAGCAGTCCGCCCGACAGGCTGACCTCCTACGAGCAGTACTTC
cdr3_aa: CASSPPDRLTSYEQYF

j_call: TRBJ2-7
clone_size: -
d_call: -
v_call: TRBV27
cdr3_nt: TGTGCCAGCAGTTTTAGGGGGGGAGGCTACGAGCAGTACTTC
cdr3_aa: CASSFRGGGYEQYF

j_call: TRBJ2-3
clone_size: -
d_call: TRBD1
v_call: TRBV27
cdr3_nt: TGTGCCAGCAGTTCCGTCGGGACAGGGACCGCAGATACGCAGTATTTT
cdr3_aa: CASSSVGTGTADTQYF

j_call: TRBJ1-2
clone_size: -
d_call: -
v_call: TRBV27
cdr3_nt: TGTGCCAGCAGGACCCTTGCAGATGGCTACACCTTC
cdr3_aa: CASRTLADGYTF

j_call: TRBJ1-1
clone_size: -
d_call: -
v_call: TRBV5-6
cdr3_nt: TGTGCCAGCAGCTTCGTATCCAGCAGAACTGAAGCTTTCTTT
cdr3_aa: CASSFVSSRTEAFF

j_call: TRBJ2-7
clone_size: -
d_call: TRBD1
v_call: TRBV27
cdr3_nt: TGTGCCAGCAGCCCCTCGGGACAGATCTACGAGCAGTACTTC
cdr3_aa: CASSPSGQIYEQYF

j_call: TRBJ2-3
clone_size: -
d_call: TRBD1
v_call: TRBV9
cdr3_nt: TGTGCCAGCAGCGTAGAGGGACAGTTAACAGATACGCAGTATTTT
cdr3_aa: CASSVEGQLTDTQYF

j_call: TRBJ2-1
clone_size: -
d_call: -
v_call: TRBV10-3
cdr3_nt: TGTGCCATCAGTGAGTCCGGGAGCCTTAATGAGCAGTTCTTC
cdr3_aa: CAISESGSLNEQFF

j_call: TRBJ2-7
clone_size: many
d_call: TRBD2
v_call: TRBV11-2
cdr3_nt: TGTGCCAGCAGCTTGCAGCGGGACTACGAGCAGTACTTC
cdr3_aa: CASSLQRDYEQYF

j_call: TRBJ2-5
clone_size: -
d_call: -
v_call: TRBV4-1
cdr3_nt: TGCGCCAGCAGCCAAGAACCCCGGCCAGAAGGAGAGACCCAGTACTTC
cdr3_aa: CASSQEPRPEGETQYF

j_call: TRBJ1-4
clone_size: -
d_call: -
v_call: TRBV10-3
cdr3_nt: TGTGCCATCAGTGAGTCACTGGGGGAGAATGAAAAACTGTTTTTT
cdr3_aa: CAISESLGENEKLFF

j_call: TRBJ1-5
clone_size: -
d_call: -
v_call: TRBV28
cdr3_nt: TGTGCCAGCAGTTTTCGGTCGGGAAATAGCAATCAGCCCCAGCATTTT
cdr3_aa: CASSFRSGNSNQPQHF

j_call: TRBJ2-3
clone_size: once
d_call: -
v_call: TRBV28
cdr3_nt: TGTGCCAGCAGTCCCCGGGCTATTGGCACAGATACGCAGTATTTT
cdr3_aa: CASSPRAIGTDTQYF

j_call: TRBJ1-2
clone_size: -
d_call: -
v_call: TRBV7-9
cdr3_nt: TGTGCCAGCAGCTCCTGGACAGCTGAGGACACCTTC
cdr3_aa: CASSSWTAEDTF

j_call: TRBJ1-1
clone_size: -
d_call: -
v_call: TRBV11-2
cdr3_nt: TGTGCCAGCAGCCCGGGACGGCTGGGGACTGAAGCTTTCTTT
cdr3_aa: CASSPGRLGTEAFF

j_call: TRBJ1-4
clone_size: -
d_call: -
v_call: TRBV4-1
cdr3_nt: TGCGCCAGCAGCCAAGATCGAGAGTCTGAAAAACTGTTTTTT
cdr3_aa: CASSQDRESEKLFF